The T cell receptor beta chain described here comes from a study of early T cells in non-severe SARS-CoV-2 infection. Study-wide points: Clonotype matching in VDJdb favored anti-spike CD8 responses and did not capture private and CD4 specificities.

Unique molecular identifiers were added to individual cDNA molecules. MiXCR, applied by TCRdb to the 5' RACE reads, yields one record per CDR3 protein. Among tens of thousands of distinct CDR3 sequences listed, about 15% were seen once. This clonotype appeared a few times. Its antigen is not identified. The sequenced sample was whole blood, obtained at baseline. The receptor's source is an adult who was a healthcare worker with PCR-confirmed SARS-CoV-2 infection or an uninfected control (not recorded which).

CDR3 amino acids: CASSHYSGEDTQYF. The CDR3, as DNA: TGTGCCAGCAGCCACTATTCCGGAGAAGATACGCAGTATTTT. This chain links TRBV6-5 with TRBJ2-3; D remains ambiguous. Germline V lookup: CDR1 MNHEY, CDR2 SVGAGI. The CDR3 totals 14 residues. V was clipped by 6 bases and J by 5 bases, with 15 bases between them.